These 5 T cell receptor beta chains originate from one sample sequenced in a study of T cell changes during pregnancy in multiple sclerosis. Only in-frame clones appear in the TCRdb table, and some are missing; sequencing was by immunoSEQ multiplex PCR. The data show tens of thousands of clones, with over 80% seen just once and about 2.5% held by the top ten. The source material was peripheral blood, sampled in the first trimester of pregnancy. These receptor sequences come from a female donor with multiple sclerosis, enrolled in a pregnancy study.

The CDR3: CASRQTGGTEAFF. In DNA, the CDR3 is TGCGCCAGCAGACAAACAGGGGGCACTGAAGCTTTCTTT. The V gene is TRBV10-1, the J gene TRBJ1-1, with 8 nucleotides matching TRBD1. CDR3 size: 13 residues. CDR1 and CDR2 from the germline V gene are WNHNN and SYGVQD (reference sequence). Unmatched junction bases numbered 4, after V lost 6 bases and J lost 4 bases.

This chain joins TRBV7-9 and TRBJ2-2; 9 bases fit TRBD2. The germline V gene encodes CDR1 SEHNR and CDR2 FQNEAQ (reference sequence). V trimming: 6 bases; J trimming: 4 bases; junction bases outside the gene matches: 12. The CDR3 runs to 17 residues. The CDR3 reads CASRFSGSLSITGELFF. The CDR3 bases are TGTGCCAGCAGGTTTAGCGGGAGTCTCAGTATCACCGGGGAGCTGTTTTTT.

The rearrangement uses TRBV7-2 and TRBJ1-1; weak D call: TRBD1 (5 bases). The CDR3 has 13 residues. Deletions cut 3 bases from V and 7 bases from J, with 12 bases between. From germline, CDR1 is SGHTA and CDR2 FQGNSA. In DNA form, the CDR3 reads TGTGCCAGCAGCTTGCTAGGACAAAGTGAAGCTTTCTTT. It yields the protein CASSLLGQSEAFF.

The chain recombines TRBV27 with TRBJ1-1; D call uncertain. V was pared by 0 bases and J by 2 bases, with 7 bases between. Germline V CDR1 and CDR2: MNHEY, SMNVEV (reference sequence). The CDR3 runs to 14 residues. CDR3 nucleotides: TGTGCCAGCAGTTTATCTCGGTCAAACACTGAAGCTTTCTTT. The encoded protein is CASSLSRSNTEAFF.

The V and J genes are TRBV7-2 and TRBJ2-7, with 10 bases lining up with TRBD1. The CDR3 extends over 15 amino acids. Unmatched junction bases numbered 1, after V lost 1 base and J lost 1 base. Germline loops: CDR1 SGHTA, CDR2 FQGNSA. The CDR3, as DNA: TGTGCCAGCAGCTTAGGGGACAGGGGATCCTACGAGCAGTACTTC. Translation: CASSLGDRGSYEQYF. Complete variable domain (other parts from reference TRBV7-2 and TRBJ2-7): GAGVSQSPSNKVTEKGKDVELRCDPISGHTALYWYRQSLGQGLEFLIYFQGNSAPDKSGLPSDRFSAERTGGSVSTLTIQRTQQEDSAVYLCASSLGDRGSYEQYFGPGTRLTVT.